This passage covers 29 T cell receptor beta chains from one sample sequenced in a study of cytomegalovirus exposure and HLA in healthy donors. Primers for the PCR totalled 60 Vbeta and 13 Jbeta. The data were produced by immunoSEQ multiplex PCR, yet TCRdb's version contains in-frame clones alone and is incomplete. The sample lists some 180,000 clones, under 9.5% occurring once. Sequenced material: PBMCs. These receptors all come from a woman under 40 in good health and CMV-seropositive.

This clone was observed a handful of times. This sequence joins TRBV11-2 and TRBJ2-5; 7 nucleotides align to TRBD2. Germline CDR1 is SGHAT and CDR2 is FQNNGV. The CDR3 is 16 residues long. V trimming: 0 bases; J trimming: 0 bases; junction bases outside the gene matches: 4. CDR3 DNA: TGTGCCAGCAGCTTAGATGGCGGGAGTTACCAAGAGACCCAGTACTTC. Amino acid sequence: CASSLDGGSYQETQYF.

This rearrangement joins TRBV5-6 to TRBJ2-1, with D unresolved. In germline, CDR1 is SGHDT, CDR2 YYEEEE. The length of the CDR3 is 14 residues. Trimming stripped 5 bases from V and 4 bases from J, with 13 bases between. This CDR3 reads CASRPTGVYNEQFF. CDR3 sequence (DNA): TGTGCCAGCAGACCCACCGGAGTTTACAATGAGCAGTTCTTC.

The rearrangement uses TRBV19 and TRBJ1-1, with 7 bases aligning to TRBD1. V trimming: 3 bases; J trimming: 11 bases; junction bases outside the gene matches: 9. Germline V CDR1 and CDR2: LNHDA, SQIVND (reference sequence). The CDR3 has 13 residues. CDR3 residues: CASSIPQGVGAFF. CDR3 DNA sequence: TGTGCCAGTAGTATTCCCCAGGGGGTGGGGGCTTTCTTT.

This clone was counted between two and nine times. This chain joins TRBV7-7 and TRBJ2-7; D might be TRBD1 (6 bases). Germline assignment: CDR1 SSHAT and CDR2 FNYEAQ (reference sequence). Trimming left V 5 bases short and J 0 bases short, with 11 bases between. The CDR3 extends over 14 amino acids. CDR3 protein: CASSRRDTSYEQYF. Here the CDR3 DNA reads TGTGCCAGCAGCCGCCGGGACACCTCCTACGAGCAGTACTTC.

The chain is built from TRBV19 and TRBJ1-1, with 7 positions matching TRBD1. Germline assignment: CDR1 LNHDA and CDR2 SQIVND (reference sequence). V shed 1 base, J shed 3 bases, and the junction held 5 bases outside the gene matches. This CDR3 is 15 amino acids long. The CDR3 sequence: CASSIGPDRDTEAFF. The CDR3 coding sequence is TGTGCCAGTAGTATAGGGCCAGACAGGGACACTGAAGCTTTCTTT.

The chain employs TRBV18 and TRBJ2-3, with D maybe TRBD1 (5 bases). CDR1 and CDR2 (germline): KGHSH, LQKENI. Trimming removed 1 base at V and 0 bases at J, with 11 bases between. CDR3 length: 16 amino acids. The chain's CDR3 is CASSPRKGKSTDTQYF. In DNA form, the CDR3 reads TGTGCCAGCTCACCACGGAAGGGGAAGAGCACAGATACGCAGTATTTT. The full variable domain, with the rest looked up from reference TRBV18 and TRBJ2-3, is NAGVMQNPRHLVRRRGQEARLRCSPMKGHSHVYWYRQLPEEGLKFMVYLQKENIIDESGMPKERFSAEFPKEGPSILRIQQVVRGDSAAYFCASSPRKGKSTDTQYFGPGTRLTVL.

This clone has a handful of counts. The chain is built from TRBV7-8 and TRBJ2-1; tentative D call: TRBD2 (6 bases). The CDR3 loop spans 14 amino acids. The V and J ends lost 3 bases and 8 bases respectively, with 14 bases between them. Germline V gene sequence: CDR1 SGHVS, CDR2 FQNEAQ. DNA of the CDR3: TGTGCCAGCAGCTTCCGACGACTAGGGGATGAGCAGTTCTTC. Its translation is CASSFRRLGDEQFF.

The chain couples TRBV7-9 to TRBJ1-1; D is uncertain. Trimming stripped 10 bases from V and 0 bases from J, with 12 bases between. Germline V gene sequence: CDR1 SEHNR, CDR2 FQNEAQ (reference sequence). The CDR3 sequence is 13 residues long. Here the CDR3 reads CANEHFMNTEAFF. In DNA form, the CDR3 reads TGTGCCAACGAGCATTTTATGAACACTGAAGCTTTCTTT.

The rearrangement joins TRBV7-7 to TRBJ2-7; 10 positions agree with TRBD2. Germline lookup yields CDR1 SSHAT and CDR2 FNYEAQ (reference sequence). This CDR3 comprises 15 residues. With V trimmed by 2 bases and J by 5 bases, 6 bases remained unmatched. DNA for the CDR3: TGTGCCAGCAGCTTAACTAGCGGGACGGGGGACGAGCAGTACTTC. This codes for CASSLTSGTGDEQYF.

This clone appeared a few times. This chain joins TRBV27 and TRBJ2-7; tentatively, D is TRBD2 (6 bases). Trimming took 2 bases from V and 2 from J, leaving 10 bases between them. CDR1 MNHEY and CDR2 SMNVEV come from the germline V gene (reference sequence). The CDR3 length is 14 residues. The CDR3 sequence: CASSLAGTTYEQYF. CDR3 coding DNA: TGTGCCAGCAGTTTAGCGGGAACAACCTACGAGCAGTACTTC.

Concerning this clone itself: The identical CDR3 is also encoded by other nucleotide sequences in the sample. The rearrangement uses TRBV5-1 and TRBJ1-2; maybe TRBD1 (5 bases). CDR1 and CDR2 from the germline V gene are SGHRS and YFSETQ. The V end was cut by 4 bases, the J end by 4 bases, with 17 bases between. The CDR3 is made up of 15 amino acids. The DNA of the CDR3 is TGCGCCAGCAGCCTGGAAGTGGGGCCCGGCTATGGCTACACCTTC. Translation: CASSLEVGPGYGYTF.

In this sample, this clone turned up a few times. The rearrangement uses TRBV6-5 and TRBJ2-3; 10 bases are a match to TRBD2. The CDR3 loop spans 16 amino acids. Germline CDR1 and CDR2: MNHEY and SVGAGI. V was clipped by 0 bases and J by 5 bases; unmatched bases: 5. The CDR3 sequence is CASSYSASGSQDTQYF. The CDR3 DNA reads TGTGCCAGCAGTTACTCGGCTAGCGGGAGTCAAGATACGCAGTATTTT.

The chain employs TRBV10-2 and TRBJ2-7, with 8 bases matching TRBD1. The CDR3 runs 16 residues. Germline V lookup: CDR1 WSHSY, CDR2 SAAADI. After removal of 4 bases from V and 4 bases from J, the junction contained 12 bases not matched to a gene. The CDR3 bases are TGCGCCAGCAGTGGGGGGACCGGGACAGGCCCATACGAGCAGTACTTC. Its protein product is CASSGGTGTGPYEQYF.

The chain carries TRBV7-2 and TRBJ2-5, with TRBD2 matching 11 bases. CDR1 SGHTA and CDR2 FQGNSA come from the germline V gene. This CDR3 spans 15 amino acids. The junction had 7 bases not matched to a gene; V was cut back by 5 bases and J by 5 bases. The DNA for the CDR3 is TGTGCCAGCAGCCCTGGGACTAGCGGAGCCGAGACCCAGTACTTC. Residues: CASSPGTSGAETQYF.

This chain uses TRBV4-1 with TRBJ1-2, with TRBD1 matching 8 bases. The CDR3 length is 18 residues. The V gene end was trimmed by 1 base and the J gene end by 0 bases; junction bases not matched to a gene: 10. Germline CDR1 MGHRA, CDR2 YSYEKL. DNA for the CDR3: TGCGCCAGCAGCCAAGTGCCCGGGACAGGCTCAGCTAACTATGGCTACACCTTC. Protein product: CASSQVPGTGSANYGYTF.

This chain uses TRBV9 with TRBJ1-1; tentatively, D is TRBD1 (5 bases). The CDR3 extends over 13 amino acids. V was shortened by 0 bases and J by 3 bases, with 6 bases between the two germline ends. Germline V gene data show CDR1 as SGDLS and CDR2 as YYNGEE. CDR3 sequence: CASSVGGDTEAFF. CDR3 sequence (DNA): TGTGCCAGCAGCGTAGGGGGGGACACTGAAGCTTTCTTT.

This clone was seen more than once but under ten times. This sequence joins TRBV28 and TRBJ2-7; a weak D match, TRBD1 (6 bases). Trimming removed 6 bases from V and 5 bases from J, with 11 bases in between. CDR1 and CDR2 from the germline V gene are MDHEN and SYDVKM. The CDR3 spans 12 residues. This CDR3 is CASSRTVHEQYF. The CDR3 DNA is TGTGCCAGCAGCCGGACAGTCCACGAGCAGTACTTC.

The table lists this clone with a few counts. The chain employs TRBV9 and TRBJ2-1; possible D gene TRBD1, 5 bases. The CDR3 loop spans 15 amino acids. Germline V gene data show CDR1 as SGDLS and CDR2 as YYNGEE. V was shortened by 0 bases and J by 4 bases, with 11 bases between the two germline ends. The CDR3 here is CASSVDLQGYNEQFF. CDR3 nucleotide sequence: TGTGCCAGCAGCGTAGACCTTCAGGGATACAATGAGCAGTTCTTC.

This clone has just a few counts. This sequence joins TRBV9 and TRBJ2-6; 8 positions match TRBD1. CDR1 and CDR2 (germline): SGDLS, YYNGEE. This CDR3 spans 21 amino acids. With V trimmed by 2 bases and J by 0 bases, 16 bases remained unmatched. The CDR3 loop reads CASSVLYSDRGSSSGANVLTF. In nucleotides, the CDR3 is TGTGCCAGCAGCGTTCTATACTCCGACAGGGGAAGCAGCTCTGGGGCCAACGTCCTGACTTTC. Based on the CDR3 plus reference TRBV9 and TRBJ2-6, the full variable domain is DSGVTQTPKHLITATGQRVTLRCSPRSGDLSVYWYQQSLDQGLQFLIQYYNGEERAKGNILERFSAQQFPDLHSELNLSSLELGDSALYFCASSVLYSDRGSSSGANVLTFGAGSRLTVL.

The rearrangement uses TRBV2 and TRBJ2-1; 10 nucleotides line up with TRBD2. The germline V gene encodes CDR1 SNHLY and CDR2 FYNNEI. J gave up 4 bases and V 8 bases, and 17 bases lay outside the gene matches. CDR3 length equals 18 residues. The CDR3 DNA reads TGTGCCAGCGAGACCCTAGGGGGGTGGACTAGCGGTTACAATGAGCAGTTCTTC. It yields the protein CASETLGGWTSGYNEQFF.

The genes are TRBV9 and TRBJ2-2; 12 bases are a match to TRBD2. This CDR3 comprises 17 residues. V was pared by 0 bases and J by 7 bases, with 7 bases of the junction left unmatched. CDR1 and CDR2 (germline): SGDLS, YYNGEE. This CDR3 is CASSVGGGLAGFGELFF. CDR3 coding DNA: TGTGCCAGCAGCGTAGGGGGGGGACTAGCGGGTTTCGGGGAGCTGTTTTTT.

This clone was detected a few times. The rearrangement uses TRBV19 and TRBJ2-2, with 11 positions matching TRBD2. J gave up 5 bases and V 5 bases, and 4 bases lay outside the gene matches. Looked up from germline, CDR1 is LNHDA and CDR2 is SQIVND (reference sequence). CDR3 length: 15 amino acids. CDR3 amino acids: CASSRLAGQTGELFF. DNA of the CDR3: TGTGCCAGTAGTCGACTAGCGGGACAAACCGGGGAGCTGTTTTTT.

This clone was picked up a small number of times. As DNA, the CDR3 is TGTGCCAGCAGTGAGGGGGGACCCCTCTCGAGTGAGCAGTTCTTC. It is translated as CASSEGGPLSSEQFF. The rearrangement joins TRBV2 to TRBJ2-1, with a possible D match to TRBD2 (6 bases). CDR3 length equals 15 residues. Germline V lookup: CDR1 SNHLY, CDR2 FYNNEI. Trimming took 3 bases from V and 9 from J, leaving 18 bases between them.

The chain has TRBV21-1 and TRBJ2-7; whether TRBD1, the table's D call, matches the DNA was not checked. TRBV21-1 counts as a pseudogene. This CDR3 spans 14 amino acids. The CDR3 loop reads CASRKVGGSYEQYF. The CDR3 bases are TGTGCCAGCAGAAAAGTAGGGGGATCCTACGAGCAGTACTTC.

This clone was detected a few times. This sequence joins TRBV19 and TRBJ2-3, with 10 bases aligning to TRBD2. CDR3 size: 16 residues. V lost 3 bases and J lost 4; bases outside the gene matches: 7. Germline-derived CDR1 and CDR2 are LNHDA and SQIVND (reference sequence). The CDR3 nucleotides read TGTGCCAGTAGTATCTGGCTAGCGGGAGTCCCAGATACGCAGTATTTT. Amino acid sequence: CASSIWLAGVPDTQYF.

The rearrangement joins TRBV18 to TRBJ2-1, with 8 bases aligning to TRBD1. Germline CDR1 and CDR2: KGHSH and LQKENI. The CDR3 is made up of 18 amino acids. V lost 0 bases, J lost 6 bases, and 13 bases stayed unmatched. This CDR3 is CASSPPYSLIGTGNEQFF. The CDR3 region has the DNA TGTGCCAGCTCACCACCCTACAGCCTAATAGGGACAGGCAATGAGCAGTTCTTC.

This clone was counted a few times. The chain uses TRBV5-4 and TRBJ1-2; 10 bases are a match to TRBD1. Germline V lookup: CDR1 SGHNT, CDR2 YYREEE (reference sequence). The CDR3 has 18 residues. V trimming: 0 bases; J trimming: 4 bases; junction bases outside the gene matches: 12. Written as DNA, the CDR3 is TGTGCCAGCAGCTTGGGACCACCTACGACAGGGGGCATCTATGGCTACACCTTC. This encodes CASSLGPPTTGGIYGYTF. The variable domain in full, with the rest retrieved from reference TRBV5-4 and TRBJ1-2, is ETGVTQSPTHLIKTRGQQVTLRCSSQSGHNTVSWYQQALGQGPQFIFQYYREEENGRGNFPPRFSGLQFPNYSSELNVNALELDDSALYLCASSLGPPTTGGIYGYTFGSGTRLTVV.

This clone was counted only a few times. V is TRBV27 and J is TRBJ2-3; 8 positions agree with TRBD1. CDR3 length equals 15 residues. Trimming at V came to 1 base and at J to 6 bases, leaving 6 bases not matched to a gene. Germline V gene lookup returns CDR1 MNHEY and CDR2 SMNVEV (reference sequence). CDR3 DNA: TGTGCCAGCAGTTTATTAATACAGGGGGACGATACGCAGTATTTT. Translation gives CASSLLIQGDDTQYF.

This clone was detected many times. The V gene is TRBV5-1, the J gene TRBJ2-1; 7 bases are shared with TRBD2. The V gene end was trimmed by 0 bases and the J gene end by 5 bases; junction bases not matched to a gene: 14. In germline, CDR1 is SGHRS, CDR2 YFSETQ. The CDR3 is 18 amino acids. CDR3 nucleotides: TGCGCCAGCAGCTTGGGACTAGCCTCAAAGGGAGGAGACAATGAGCAGTTCTTC. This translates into CASSLGLASKGGDNEQFF.